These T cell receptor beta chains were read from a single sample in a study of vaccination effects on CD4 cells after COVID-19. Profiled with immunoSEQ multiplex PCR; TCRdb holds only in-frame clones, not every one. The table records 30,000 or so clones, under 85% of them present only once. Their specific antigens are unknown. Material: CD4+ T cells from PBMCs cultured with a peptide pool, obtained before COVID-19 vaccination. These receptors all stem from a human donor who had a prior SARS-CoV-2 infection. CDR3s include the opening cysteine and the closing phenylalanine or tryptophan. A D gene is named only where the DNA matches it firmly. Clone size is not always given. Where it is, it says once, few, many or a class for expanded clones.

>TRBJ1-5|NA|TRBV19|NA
TGTGCCAGTAGTACGACAGGAACCGGGACCAATCAGCCCCAGCATTTT
CASSTTGTGTNQPQHF
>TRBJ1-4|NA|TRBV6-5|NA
TGTGCCAGCGCCCGTGGGACAACTAATGAAAAACTGTTTTTT
CASARGTTNEKLFF
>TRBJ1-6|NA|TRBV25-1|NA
TGTGCCAGCAGTGAATCATTAAGCCGCAGCTCACCCCTCCACTTT
CASSESLSRSSPLHF
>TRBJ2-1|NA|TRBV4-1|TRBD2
TGCGCCAGCAGCCAGGCTCCTAGCGGGGGACTCTACAATGAGCAGTTCTTC
CASSQAPSGGLYNEQFF
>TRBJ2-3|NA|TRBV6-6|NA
TGTGCCAGCGCCCGGCGGGTCTTGGATACGCAGTATTTT
CASARRVLDTQYF
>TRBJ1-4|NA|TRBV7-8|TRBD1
TGTGCCAGCAGCCACCGCACAGGGGGAAATGAAAAACTGTTTTTT
CASSHRTGGNEKLFF
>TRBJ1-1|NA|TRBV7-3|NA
TGTGCCAGCAGCTTTGACCGCGACTCTGAAGCTTTCTTT
CASSFDRDSEAFF
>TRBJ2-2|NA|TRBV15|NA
TGTGCCACCAGCCGCTCAACAGGGATGGACACCGGGGAGCTGTTTTTT
CATSRSTGMDTGELFF
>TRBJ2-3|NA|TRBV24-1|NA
TGTGCCACCAGTATGACAGATACGCAGTATTTT
CATSMTDTQYF
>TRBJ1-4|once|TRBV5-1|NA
TGCGCCAGCAGCTTGTTTCAGGGTCAGGAAAAACTGTTTTTT
CASSLFQGQEKLFF
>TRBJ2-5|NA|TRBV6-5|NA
TGTGCCAGCAAGTCAGAGGCTGACGTTTGGGACCAGTACTTC
CASKSEADVWDQYF
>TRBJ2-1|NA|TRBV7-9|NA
TGTGCCAGCAGCTTATACGAGCAGTTCTTC
CASSLYEQFF
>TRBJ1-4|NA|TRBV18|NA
TGTGCCAGCTCACGGGACCGCCCGGCGGGTAATGAAAAACTGTTTTTT
CASSRDRPAGNEKLFF
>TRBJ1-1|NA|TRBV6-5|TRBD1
TGTGCCAGCAGTTACTCGAATAGGGGGCCTGAAGCTTTCTTT
CASSYSNRGPEAFF
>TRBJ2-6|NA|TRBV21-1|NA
TGTGCCAGCAGCGCTGGGACAACTCTTAAAAGGGCCAACGTCCTGACTTTC
CASSAGTTLKRANVLTF
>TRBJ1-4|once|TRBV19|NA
TGTGCCAGTAGTAGTTTGGGTTTGGGCAGGACAAATGAAAAACTGTTTTTT
CASSSLGLGRTNEKLFF
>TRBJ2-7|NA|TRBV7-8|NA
TGTGCCAGCAGCTTAAGGGAACGAGGATCCTACGAGCAGTACTTC
CASSLRERGSYEQYF
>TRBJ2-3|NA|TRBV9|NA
TGTGCCAGTAACCCGTCCGCCCGCACAGATACGCAGTATTTT
CASNPSARTDTQYF
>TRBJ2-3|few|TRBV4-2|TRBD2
TGTGCCAGCAGCCAACGGACTAGCGGGCACACTCTTGGCACAGATACGCAGTATTTT
CASSQRTSGHTLGTDTQYF
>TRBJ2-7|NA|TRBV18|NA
TGTGCCAGCTCACCCGAGGCGGACGTCTACGTTACAGAGCAGTACTTC
CASSPEADVYVTEQYF
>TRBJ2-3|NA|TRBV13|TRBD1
TGTGCCAGCAGCCCCCGGGACAGGGGGCCCCGCACAGATACGCAGTATTTT
CASSPRDRGPRTDTQYF
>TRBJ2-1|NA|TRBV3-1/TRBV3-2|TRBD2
TGTGCCAGCAGCACTACTAGCGGGAGAGACAATGAGCAGTTCTTC
CASSTTSGRDNEQFF
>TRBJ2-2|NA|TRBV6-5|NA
TGTGCCAGCAGGAAAGACTACACCGGGGAGCTGTTTTTT
CASRKDYTGELFF
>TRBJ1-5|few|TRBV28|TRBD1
TGTGCCAGCAGCTCAGGGGGCGAAGGAACTTATCAGCCCCAGCATTTT
CASSSGGEGTYQPQHF
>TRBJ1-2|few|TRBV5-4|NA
TGTGCCAGCAGCTTGGTTGGCGGCAATCCAGGCGATGGCTACACCTTC
CASSLVGGNPGDGYTF